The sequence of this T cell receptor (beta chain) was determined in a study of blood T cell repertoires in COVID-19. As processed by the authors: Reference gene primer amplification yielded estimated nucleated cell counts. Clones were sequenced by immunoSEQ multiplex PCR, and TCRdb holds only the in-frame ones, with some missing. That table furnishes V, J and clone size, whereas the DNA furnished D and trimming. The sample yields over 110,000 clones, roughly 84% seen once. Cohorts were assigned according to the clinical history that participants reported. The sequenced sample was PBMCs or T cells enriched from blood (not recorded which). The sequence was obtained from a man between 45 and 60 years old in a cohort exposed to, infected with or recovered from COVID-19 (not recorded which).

The CDR3 bases are TGTGCCAGCTCATTCAGACTTGGCGAGCAGTACTTC. Encoded protein: CASSFRLGEQYF. This chain uses TRBV18 with TRBJ2-7, with D unclear. Trimming cost V 5 bases and J 6 bases, with 11 bases left between them. The CDR3 has 12 amino acids. The germline gives CDR1 KGHSH, CDR2 LQKENI.